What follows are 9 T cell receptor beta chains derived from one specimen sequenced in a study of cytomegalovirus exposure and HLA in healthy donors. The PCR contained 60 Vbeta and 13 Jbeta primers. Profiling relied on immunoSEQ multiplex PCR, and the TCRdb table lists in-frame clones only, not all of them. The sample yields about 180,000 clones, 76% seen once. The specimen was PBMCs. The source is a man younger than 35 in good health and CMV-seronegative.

The CDR3 coding sequence is TGTGCCAGCAGGTCCAACCCAGACAGGGGAGACCCCAACACTGGGGCCAACGTCCTGACTTTC. Protein product: CASRSNPDRGDPNTGANVLTF. The chain couples TRBV9 to TRBJ2-6, with 8 bases aligning to TRBD1. Per germline, CDR1 SGDLS and CDR2 YYNGEE. V was pared by 5 bases and J by 2 bases, with 21 bases of the junction left unmatched. The length of the CDR3 is 21 residues.

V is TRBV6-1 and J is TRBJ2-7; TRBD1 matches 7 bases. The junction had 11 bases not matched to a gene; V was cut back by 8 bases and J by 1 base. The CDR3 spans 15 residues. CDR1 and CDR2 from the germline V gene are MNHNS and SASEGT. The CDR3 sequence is CASSDRGQVSYEQYF. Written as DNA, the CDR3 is TGTGCCAGCTCAGACCGAGGACAGGTGTCCTACGAGCAGTACTTC.

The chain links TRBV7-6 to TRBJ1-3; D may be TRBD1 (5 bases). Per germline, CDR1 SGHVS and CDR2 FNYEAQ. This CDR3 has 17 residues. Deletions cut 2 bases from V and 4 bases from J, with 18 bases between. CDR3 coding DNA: TGTGCCAGCAGCTTACAACCCCGGGACTTTGGAGGAAACACCATATATTTT. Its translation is CASSLQPRDFGGNTIYF.

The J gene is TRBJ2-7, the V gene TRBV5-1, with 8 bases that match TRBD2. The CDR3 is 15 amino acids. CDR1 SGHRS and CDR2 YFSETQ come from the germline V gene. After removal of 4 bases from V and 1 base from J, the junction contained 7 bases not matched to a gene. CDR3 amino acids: CASSATSGGSYEQYF. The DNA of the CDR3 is TGCGCCAGCAGCGCCACTAGCGGCGGTTCCTACGAGCAGTACTTC.

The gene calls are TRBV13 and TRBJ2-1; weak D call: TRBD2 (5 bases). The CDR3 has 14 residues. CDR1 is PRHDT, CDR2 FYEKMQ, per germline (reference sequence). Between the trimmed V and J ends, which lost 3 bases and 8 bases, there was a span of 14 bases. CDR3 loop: CASSLGHRRDEQFF. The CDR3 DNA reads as TGTGCCAGCAGCTTGGGTCATCGGCGGGATGAGCAGTTCTTC.

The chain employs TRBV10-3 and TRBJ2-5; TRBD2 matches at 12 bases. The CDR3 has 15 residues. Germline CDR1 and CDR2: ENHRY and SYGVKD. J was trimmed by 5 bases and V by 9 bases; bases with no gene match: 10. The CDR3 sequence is CAIRPSGGASETQYF. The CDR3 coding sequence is TGTGCCATACGTCCTAGCGGGGGGGCTAGTGAGACCCAGTACTTC.

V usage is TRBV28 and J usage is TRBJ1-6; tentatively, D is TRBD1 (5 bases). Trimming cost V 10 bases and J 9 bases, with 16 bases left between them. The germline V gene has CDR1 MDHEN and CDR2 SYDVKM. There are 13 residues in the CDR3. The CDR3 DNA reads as TGTGCCACCGAGGGGACCGGGGGTTCACCCCTCCACTTT. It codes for CATEGTGGSPLHF.

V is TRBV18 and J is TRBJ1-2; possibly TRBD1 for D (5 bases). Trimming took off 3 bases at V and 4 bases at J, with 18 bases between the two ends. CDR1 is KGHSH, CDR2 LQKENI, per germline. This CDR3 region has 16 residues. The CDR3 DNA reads TGTGCCAGCTCACCGGTCGACACCGGGAGGGGCTATGGCTACACCTTC. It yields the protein CASSPVDTGRGYGYTF.

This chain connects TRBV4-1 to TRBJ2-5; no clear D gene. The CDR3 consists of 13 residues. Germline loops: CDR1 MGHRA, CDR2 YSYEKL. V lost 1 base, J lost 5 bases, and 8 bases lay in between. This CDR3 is CASSQGARETQYF. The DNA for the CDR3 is TGCGCCAGCAGCCAAGGGGCCCGGGAGACCCAGTACTTC.